The clone carrying this T cell receptor beta chain occurred a few times. This sample also contains other DNA sequences that code for the same CDR3. Trimming left V 0 bases short and J 3 bases short, with 8 bases between. CDR3 length equals 14 residues. Germline V lookup: CDR1 MNHEY, CDR2 SVGAGI. These data are taken from a study of beta chain features in type 1 diabetes. Expressed TCRB transcripts got sequenced, as all isolated RNA was reverse transcribed. Assay used: immunoSEQ multiplex PCR; TCRdb lists only in-frame clones, some missing. The data show around 250,000 clones, 27% seen once. The clonotype comes from a man younger than 45 in good health. The rearrangement uses TRBV6-5 and TRBJ2-5; D possibly corresponds to TRBD1 (6 bases). The sequenced material came from central memory CD4+ T cells from blood. DNA for the CDR3: TGTGCCAGCAGTTACTCGAACAGGGAAGAGACCCAGTACTTC. This sequence encodes CASSYSNREETQYF.